This T cell receptor beta chain was sequenced for a study of T-cell reconstitution after alpha-beta-depleted transplantation in children. Regarding the study as a whole: T-cell numbers and diversity one year post-transplant derived largely from freshly generated T cells. Where some patients showed high TCRbeta diversity at day 60, it came from recipient T cells and thymic progenitors that had survived.

Unique molecular identifiers were built into the TCRbeta library. TCRdb ran MiXCR on the PCR reads and lists one entry per CDR3 protein. The data hold roughly 200,000 distinct CDR3 sequences, with about 8.2% observed a single time. This clonotype was observed at least ten times. Antigen unknown. One junction end disagrees with the germline gene, perhaps due to a read error. This material consisted of PBMCs, mostly from graft donor cells, taken 360 days after TCRalphabeta/CD19-depleted stem cell transplant. The TCR comes from a male patient between 2 and 9 years old who had a stem cell transplant for acute myeloid leukemia, so the T cells may come from the graft donor.

The CDR3 here is CASSSGLAGGRDGELFF. The CDR3 bases are TGTGCTAGCAGCTCGGGACTAGCGGGGGGCAGAGACGGGGAGCTGTTTTTT. The rearrangement links TRBV7-7 to TRBJ2-2; 15 bases align to TRBD2. This CDR3 contains 17 residues. Germline V gene lookup returns CDR1 SSHAT and CDR2 FNYEAQ (reference sequence).